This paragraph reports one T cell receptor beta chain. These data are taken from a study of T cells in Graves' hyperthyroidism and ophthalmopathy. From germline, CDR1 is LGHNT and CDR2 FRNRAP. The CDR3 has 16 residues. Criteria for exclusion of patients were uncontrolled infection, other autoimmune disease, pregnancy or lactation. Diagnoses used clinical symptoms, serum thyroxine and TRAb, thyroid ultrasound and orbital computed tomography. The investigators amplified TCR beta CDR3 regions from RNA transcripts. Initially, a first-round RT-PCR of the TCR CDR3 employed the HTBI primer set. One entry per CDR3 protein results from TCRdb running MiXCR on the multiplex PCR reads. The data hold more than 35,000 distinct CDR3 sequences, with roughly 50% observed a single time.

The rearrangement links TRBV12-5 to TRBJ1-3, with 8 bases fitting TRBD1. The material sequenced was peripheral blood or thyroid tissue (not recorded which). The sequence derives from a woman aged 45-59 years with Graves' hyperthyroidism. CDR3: CASSPGTGGNGNTIYF. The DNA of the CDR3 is TGTGCCAGCAGCCCAGGGACAGGAGGAAATGGAAACACCATATATTTT.